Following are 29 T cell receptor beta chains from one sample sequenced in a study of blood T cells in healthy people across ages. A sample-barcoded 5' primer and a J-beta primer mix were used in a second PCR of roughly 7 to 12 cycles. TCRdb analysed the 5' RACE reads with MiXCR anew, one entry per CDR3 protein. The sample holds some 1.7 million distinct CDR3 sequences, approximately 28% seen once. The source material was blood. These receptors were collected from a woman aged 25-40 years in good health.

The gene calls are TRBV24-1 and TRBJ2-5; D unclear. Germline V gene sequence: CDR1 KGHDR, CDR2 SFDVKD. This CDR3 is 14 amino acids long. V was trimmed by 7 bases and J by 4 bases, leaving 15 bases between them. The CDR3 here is CATRATRALETQYF. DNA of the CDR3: TGTGCCACCAGGGCCACGAGAGCATTAGAGACCCAGTACTTC.

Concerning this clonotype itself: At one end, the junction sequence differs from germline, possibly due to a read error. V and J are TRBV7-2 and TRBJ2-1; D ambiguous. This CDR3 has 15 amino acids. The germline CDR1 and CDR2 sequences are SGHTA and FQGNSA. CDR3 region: CASNLRASSYNEQFF. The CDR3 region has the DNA TGTGCCAGCAACTTAAGAGCGAGCTCCTACAATGAGCAGTTCTTC.

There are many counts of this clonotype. CDR3 residues: CASSYGTRAEDTQYF. CDR3 DNA sequence: TGTGCCAGCAGTTACGGGACCCGGGCGGAAGATACGCAGTATTTT. The chain combines TRBV7-6 with TRBJ2-3; D is possibly TRBD1 or TRBD2 (5 bases each). CDR1 and CDR2 (germline): SGHVS, FNYEAQ. CDR3 length: 15 amino acids. The ends were cut back, 6 bases at V and 5 bases at J, with 18 bases in the middle.

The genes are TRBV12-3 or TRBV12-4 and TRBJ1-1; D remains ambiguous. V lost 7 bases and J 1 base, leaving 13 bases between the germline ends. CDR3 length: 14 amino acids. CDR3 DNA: TGTGCCAGCACCGACTCACTGGAGAACACTGAAGCTTTCTTT. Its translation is CASTDSLENTEAFF.

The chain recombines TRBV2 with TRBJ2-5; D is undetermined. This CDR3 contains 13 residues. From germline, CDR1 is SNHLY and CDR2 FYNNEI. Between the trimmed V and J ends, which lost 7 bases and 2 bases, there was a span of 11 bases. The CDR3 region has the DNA TGTGCCAGCATGGAACAACCTCAAGAGACCCAGTACTTC. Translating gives CASMEQPQETQYF.

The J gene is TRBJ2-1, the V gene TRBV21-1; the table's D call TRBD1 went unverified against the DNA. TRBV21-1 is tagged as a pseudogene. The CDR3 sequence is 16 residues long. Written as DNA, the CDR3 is TGTGCCAGCAGCTCAAGGGACAGACCCATCTACAATGAGCAGTTCTTC. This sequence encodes CASSSRDRPIYNEQFF.

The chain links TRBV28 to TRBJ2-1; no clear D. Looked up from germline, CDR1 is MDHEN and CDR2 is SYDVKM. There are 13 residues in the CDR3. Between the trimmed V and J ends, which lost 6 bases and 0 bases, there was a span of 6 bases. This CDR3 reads CASRGFSYNEQFF. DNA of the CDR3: TGTGCCAGCAGGGGGTTCTCCTACAATGAGCAGTTCTTC.

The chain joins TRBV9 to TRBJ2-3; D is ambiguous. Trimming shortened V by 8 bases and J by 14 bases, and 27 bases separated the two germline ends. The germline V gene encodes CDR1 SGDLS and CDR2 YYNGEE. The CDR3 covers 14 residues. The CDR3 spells CASAKTTDNEKLYF. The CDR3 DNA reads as TGTGCCAGTGCTAAGACGACGGATAATGAAAAACTGTATTTT.

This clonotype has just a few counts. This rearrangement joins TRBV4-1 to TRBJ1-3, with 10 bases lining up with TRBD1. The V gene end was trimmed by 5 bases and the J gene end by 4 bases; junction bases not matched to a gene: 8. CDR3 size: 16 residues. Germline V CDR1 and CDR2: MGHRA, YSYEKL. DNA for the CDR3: TGCGCCAGCAGCGTTCGACAGGGGGCACGAGGAAACACCATATATTTT. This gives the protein CASSVRQGARGNTIYF.

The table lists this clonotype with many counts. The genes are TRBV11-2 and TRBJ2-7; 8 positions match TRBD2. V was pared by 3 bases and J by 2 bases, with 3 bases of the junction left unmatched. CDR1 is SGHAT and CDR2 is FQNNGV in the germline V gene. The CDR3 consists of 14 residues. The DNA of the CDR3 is TGTGCCAGCAGCTTGTTGCGGGAGGCCTACGAGCAGTACTTC. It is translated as CASSLLREAYEQYF.

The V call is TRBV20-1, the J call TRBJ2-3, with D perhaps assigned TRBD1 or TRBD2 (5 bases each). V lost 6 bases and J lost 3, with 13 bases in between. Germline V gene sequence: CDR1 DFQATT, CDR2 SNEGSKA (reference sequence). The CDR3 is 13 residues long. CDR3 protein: CSATGALTDTQYF. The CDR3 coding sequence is TGCAGTGCCACCGGGGCATTAACAGATACGCAGTATTTT.

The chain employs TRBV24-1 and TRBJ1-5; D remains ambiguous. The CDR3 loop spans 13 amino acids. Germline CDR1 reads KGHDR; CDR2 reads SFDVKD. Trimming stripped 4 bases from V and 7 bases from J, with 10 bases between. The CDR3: CATSEGVGQPQHF. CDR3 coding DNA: TGTGCCACCAGTGAGGGAGTAGGACAGCCCCAGCATTTT.

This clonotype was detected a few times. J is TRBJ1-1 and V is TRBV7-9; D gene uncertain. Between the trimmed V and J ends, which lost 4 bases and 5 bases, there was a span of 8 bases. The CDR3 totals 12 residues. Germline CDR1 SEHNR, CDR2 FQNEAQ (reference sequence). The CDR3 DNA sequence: TGTGCCAGCAGCTATGCTGAGACTGAAGCTTTCTTT. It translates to CASSYAETEAFF. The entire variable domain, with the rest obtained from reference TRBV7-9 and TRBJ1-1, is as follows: DTGVSQNPRHKITKRGQNVTFRCDPISEHNRLYWYRQTLGQGPEFLTYFQNEAQLEKSRLLSDRFSAERPKGSFSTLEIQRTEQGDSAMYLCASSYAETEAFFGQGTRLTVV.

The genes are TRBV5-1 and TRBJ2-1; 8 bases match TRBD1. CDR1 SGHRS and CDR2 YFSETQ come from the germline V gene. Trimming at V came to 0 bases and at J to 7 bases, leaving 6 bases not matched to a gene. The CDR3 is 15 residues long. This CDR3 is CASSLVRTGRNEQFF. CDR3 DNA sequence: TGCGCCAGCAGCTTGGTCCGGACAGGGAGGAATGAGCAGTTCTTC.

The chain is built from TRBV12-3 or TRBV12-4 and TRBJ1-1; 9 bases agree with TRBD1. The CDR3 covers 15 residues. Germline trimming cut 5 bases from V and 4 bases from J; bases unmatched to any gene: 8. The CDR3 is CASSPQGQGGTEAFF. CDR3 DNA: TGTGCCAGCAGTCCTCAGGGACAGGGAGGCACTGAAGCTTTCTTT.

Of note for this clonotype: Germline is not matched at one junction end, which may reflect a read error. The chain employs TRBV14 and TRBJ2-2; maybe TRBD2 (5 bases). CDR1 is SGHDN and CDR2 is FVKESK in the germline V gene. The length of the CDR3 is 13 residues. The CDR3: CASSSSITGERFF. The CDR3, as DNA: TGTGCCAGCAGCTCCAGTATTACCGGGGAGCGGTTTTTT.

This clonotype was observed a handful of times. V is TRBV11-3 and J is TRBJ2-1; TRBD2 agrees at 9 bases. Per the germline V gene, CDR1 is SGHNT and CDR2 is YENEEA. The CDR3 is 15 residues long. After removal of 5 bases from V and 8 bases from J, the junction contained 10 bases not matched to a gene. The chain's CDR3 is CASSRGLAGTDEQFF. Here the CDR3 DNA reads TGTGCCAGCAGCCGGGGACTAGCCGGAACCGATGAGCAGTTCTTC.

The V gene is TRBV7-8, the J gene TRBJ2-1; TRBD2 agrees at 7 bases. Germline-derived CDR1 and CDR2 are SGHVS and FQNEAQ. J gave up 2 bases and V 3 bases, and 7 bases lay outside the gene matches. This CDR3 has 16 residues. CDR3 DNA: TGTGCCAGCAGCTTCTCTAGCGGCGAGGCCTACAATGAGCAGTTCTTC. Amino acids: CASSFSSGEAYNEQFF.

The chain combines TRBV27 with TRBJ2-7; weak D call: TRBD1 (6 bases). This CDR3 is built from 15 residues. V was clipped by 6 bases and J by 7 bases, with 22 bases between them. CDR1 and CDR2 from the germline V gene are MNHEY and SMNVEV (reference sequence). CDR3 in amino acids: CASRHAGTMCWEQYF. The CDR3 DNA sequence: TGTGCCAGCAGGCACGCCGGGACAATGTGCTGGGAGCAGTACTTC.

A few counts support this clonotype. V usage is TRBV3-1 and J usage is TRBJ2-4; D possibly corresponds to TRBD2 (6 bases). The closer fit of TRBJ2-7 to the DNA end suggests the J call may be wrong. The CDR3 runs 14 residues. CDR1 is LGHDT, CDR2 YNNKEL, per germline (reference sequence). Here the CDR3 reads CASSHGGMVYEQYF. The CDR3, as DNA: TGTGCCAGCAGCCACGGCGGGATGGTCTACGAGCAGTACTTC.

The CDR3 loop reads CASRSPGQGVNTEAFF. The CDR3 region has the DNA TGTGCCAGCAGATCACCGGGACAGGGGGTGAACACTGAAGCTTTCTTT. The V call is TRBV28, the J call TRBJ1-1; 11 nucleotides match TRBD1. V gave up 6 bases and J gave up 0 bases; unmatched junction bases: 6. Germline V gene sequence: CDR1 MDHEN, CDR2 SYDVKM. This CDR3 is built from 16 residues.

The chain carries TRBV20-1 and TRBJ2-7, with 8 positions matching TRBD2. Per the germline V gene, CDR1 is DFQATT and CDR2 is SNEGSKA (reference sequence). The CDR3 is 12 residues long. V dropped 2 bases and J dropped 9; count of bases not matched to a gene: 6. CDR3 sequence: CSARFAGGGQYF. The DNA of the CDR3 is TGCAGTGCTAGATTCGCGGGGGGTGGGCAGTACTTC.

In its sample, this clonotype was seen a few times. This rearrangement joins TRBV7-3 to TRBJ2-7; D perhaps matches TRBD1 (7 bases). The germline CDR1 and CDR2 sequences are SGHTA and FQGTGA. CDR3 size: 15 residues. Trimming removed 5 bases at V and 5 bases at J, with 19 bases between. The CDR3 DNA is TGTGCCAGCAGCCCATCGTCGACAGGGAGGAACGAGCAGTACTTC. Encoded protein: CASSPSSTGRNEQYF.

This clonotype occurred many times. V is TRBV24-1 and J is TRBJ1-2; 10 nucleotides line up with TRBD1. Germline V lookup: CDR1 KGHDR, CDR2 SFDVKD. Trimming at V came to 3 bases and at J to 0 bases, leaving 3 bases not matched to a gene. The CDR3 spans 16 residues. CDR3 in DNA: TGTGCCACCAGTGATCCCGGGACAGGGGCTAACTATGGCTACACCTTC. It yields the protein CATSDPGTGANYGYTF.

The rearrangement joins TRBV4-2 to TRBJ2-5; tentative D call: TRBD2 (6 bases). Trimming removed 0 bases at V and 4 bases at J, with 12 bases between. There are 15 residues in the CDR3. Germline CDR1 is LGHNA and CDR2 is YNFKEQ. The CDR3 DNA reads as TGTGCCAGCAGCCAAGAACTAGCATCATTAGAGACCCAGTACTTC. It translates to CASSQELASLETQYF.

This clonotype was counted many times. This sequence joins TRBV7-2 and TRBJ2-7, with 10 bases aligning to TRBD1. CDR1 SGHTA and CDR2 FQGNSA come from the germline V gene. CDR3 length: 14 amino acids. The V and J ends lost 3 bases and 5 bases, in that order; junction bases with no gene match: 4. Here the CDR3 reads CASSFGTGADEQYF. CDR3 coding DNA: TGTGCCAGCAGCTTCGGGACAGGGGCGGACGAGCAGTACTTC.

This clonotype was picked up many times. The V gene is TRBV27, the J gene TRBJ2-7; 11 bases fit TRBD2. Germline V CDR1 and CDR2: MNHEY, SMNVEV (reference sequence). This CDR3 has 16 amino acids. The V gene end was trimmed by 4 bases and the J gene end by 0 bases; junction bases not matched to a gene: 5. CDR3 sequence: CASSSPGTSGSYEQYF. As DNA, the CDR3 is TGTGCCAGCAGTTCTCCCGGGACTAGCGGCTCCTACGAGCAGTACTTC.

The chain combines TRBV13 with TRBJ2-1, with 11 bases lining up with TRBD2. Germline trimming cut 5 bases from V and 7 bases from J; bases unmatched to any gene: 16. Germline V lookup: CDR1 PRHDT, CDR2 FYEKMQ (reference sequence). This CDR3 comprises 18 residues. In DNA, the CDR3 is TGTGCCAGCAGCCGCGGGACTAGCGGAAAAGGGGGAAGAAATGAGCAGTTCTTC. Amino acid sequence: CASSRGTSGKGGRNEQFF.

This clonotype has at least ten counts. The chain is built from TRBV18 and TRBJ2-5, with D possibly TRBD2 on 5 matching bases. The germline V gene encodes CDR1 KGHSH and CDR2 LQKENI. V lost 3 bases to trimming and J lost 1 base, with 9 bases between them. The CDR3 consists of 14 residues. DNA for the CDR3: TGTGCCAGCTCACCCACCCGGGGCCAAGAGACCCAGTACTTC. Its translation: CASSPTRGQETQYF.